The present entry profiles one T cell receptor beta chain with its context. What it binds is unknown. Other DNA sequences from this sample encode an identical CDR3 as well. TCRdb keeps only in-frame clones here, not all; method: immunoSEQ multiplex PCR. Of 2 million to 2.5 million clones in the sample, just under 95% were seen once. The CDR3 covers 14 residues. V was pared by 5 bases and J by 4 bases, with 12 bases between. Germline assignment: CDR1 SNHLY and CDR2 FYNNEI. These data are taken from a study of shared clonotypes between healthy human individuals. Findings and caveats of the study: Only a few donors were included, so the genetic and exposure-history diversity represented was limited.

The sample was naive CD4+ T cells from PBMCs. The subset: CD45RA+ positively selected. V and J are TRBV2 and TRBJ1-3; weak D call: TRBD1 (5 bases). The sequence was obtained from a man between 18 and 35 years old in good health. Some clones in this sample may be carry-over from other donors' samples. The CDR3 region is CASSPQGAGNTIYF. The CDR3 bases are TGTGCCAGCAGTCCCCAGGGTGCCGGAAACACCATATATTTT.